This TCR beta chain emerged from a study of T-cell memory formation after mild COVID-19. Findings and caveats of the study: Pre-infection memory already had some responding clones, implying cross-reactive memory joined. Nothing confirmed that second-wave clones peaking on day 37 were specific for SARS-CoV-2. Later expanders leaned toward CD4+, whereas clones contracting from day 15 to 85 were balanced CD4/CD8.

Trimming removed 0 bases from V and 12 bases from J, with 20 bases in between. The CDR3 has 15 residues. CDR1 is PRHDT, CDR2 FYEKMQ, per germline (reference sequence). TCRdb re-analysed the 5' RACE reads in MiXCR, keeping a single row per CDR3 protein. This sample has 300,000 to 350,000 distinct CDR3 sequences, with over 11% found just once. In the case of this clonotype: The target antigen is unknown.

The specimen sequenced was PBMCs or a T cell subset sorted from them (not recorded which). The chain carries TRBV13 and TRBJ1-1; D is unresolved. The source is a man aged 18 to 30 who had mild COVID-19 (a few samples of this study predate the infection). Cell type and time point are not known. The CDR3 region has the DNA TGTGCCAGCAGCTTAGGCCTCAGCTGGGAACAAGCAACTTTCTTT. Encoded protein: CASSLGLSWEQATFF. Filled out from reference TRBV13 and TRBJ1-1, the complete variable domain reads AAGVIQSPRHLIKEKRETATLKCYPIPRHDTVYWYQQGPGQDPQFLISFYEKMQSDKGSIPDRFSAQQFSDYHSELNMSSLELGDSALYFCASSLGLSWEQATFFGQGTRLTVV.